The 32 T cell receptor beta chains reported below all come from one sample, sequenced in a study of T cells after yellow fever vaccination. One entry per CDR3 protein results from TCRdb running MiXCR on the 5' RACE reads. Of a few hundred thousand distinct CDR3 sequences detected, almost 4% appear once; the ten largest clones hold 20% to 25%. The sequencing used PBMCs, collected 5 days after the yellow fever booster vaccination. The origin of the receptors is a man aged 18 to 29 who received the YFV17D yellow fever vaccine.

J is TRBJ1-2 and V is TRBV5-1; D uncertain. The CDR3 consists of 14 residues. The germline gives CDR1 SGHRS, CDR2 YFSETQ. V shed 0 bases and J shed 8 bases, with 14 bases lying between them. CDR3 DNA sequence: TGCGCCAGCAGCTTGGTACGCGCAAATAAAGGCTACACCTTC. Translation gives CASSLVRANKGYTF.

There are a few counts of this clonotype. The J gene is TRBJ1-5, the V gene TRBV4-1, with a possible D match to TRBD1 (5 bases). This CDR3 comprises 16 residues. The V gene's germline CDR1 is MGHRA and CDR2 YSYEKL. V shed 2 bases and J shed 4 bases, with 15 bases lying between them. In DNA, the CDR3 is TGCGCCAGCAGCCAACCAGACCGGGGCAGGAATCAGCCCCAGCATTTT. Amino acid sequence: CASSQPDRGRNQPQHF.

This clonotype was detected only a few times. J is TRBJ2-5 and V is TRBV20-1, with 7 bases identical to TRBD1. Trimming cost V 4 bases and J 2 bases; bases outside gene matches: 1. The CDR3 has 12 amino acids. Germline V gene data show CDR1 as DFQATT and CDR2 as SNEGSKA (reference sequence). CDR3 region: CSAIRGQETQYF. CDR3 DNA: TGCAGTGCTATCAGGGGGCAAGAGACCCAGTACTTC.

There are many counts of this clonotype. In nucleotides, the CDR3 is TGTGCCAGCTCACCGGGACACTCCTACGAGCAGTACGTC. Amino acid sequence: CASSPGHSYEQYV. V is TRBV18 and J is TRBJ2-7; TRBD1 is a possible D gene (6 bases). The CDR3 spans 13 residues. From germline, CDR1 is KGHSH and CDR2 LQKENI. V lost 3 bases, J lost 0 bases, and 6 bases lay in between.

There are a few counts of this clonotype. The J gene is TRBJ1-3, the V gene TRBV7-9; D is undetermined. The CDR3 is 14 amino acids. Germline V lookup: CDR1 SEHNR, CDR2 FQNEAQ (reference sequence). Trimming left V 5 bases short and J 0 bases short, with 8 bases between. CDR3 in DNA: TGTGCCAGCAGCCCACTAGTCTCTGGAAACACCATATATTTT. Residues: CASSPLVSGNTIYF.

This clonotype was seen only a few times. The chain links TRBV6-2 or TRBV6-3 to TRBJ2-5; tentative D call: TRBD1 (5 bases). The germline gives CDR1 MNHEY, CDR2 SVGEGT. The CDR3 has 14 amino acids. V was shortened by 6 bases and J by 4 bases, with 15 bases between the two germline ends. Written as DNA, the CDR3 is TGTGCCAGCAGCCGAGGACACATGGGAGAGACCCAGTACTTC. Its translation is CASSRGHMGETQYF.

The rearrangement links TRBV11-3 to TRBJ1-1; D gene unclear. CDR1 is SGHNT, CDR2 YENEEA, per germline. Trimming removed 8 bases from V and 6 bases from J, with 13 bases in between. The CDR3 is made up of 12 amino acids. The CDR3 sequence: CASGYGESEAFF. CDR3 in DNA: TGTGCCAGCGGCTACGGGGAGTCTGAAGCTTTCTTT. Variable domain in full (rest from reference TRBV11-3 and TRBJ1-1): EAGVVQSPRYKIIEKKQPVAFWCNPISGHNTLYWYLQNLGQGPELLIRYENEEAVDDSQLPKDRFSAERLKGVDSTLKIQPAELGDSAVYLCASGYGESEAFFGQGTRLTVV.

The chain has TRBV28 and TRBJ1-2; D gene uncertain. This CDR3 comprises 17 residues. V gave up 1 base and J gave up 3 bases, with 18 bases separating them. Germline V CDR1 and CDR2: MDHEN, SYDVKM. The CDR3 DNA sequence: TGTGCCAGCAGTTTATTCCGGCCTCGCCCCCAGGACTATGGCTACACCTTC. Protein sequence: CASSLFRPRPQDYGYTF.

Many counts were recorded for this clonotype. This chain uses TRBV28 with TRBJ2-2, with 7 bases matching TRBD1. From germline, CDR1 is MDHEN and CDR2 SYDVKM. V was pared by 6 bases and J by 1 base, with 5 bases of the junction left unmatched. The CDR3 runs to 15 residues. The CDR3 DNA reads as TGTGCCAGCAGCGCAGACAGGGTGAACACCGGGGAGCTGTTTTTT. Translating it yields CASSADRVNTGELFF.

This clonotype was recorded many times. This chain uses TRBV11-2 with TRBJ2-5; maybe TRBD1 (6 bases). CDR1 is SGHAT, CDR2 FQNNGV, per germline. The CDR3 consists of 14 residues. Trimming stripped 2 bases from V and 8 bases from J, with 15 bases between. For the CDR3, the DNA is TGTGCCAGCAGCTTAATAAGGGGGAAGAGAACCCAGTACTTC. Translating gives CASSLIRGKRTQYF.

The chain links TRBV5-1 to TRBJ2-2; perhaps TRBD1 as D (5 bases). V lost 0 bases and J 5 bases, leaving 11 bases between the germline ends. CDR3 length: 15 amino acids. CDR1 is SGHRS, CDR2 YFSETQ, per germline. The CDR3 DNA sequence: TGCGCCAGCAGCTTGGCCGACAGCCTTACCGGGGAGCTGTTTTTT. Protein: CASSLADSLTGELFF.

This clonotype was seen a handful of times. The CDR3 loop reads CASSQASSYTEAFF. CDR3 nucleotides: TGCGCCAGCAGCCAAGCGAGCAGCTACACTGAAGCTTTCTTT. The chain combines TRBV4-1 with TRBJ1-1; D gene uncertain. Trimming took 1 base from V and 3 from J, leaving 9 bases between them. Germline V gives CDR1 MGHRA, CDR2 YSYEKL. The CDR3 contains 14 residues.

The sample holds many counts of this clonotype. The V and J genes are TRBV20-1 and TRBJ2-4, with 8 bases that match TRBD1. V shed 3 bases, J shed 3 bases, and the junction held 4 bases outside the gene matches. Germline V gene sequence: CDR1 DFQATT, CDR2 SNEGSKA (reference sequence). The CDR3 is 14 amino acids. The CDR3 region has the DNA TGCAGTGCTAGTCCAGGGGGCGGCAAAAACATTCAGTACTTC. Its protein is CSASPGGGKNIQYF.

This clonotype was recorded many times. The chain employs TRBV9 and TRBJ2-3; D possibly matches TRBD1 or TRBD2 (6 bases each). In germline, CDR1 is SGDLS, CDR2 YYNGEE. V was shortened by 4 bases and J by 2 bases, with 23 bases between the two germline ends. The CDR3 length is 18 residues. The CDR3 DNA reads TGTGCCAGCAGCCACCCTGTGGGGGGCTTCGATGCCACAGATACGCAGTATTTT. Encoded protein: CASSHPVGGFDATDTQYF.

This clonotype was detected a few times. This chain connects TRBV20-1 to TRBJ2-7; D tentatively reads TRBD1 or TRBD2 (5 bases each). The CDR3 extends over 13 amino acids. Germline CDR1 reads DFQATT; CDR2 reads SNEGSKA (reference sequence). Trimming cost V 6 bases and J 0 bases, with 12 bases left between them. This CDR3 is CSATGTVSYEQYF. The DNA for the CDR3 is TGCAGTGCGACCGGGACGGTCTCCTACGAGCAGTACTTC.

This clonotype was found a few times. CDR3 protein: CASTTGQYYNEQFF. In nucleotides, the CDR3 is TGTGCCAGCACGACGGGACAGTACTACAATGAGCAGTTCTTC. The chain combines TRBV28 with TRBJ2-1; TRBD1 agrees at 7 bases. The CDR3 totals 14 residues. J gave up 3 bases and V 7 bases, and 6 bases lay outside the gene matches. Germline lookup yields CDR1 MDHEN and CDR2 SYDVKM.

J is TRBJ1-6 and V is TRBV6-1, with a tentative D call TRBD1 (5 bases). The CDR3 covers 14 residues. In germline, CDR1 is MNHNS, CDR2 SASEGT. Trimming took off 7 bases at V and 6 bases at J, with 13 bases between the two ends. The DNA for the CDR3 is TGTGCCAGCAACCCGAGACAGAGTAATTCACCCCTCCACTTT. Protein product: CASNPRQSNSPLHF.

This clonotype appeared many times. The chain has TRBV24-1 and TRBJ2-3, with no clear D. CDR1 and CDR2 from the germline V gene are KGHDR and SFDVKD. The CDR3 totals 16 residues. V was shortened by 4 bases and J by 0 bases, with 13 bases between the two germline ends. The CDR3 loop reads CATSEAGIYSTDTQYF. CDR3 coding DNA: TGTGCCACCAGTGAGGCTGGGATATACAGCACAGATACGCAGTATTTT.

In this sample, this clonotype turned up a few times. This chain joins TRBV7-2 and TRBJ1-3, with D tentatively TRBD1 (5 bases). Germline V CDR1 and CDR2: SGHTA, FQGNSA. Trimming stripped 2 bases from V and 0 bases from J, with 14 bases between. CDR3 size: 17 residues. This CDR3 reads CASSLYPGLFSGNTIYF. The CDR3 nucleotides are TGTGCCAGCAGCTTATATCCAGGGCTCTTCTCTGGAAACACCATATATTTT.

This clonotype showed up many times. For the CDR3, the DNA is TGCAGTGCTAGAGAGCCCCGAACAGAAAATATAAACTATGGCTACACCTTC. The encoded protein is CSAREPRTENINYGYTF. The chain uses TRBV20-1 and TRBJ1-2; the D is unclear. Germline-derived CDR1 and CDR2 are DFQATT and SNEGSKA (reference sequence). The CDR3 is 17 amino acids. The V end was cut by 0 bases, the J end by 2 bases, with 19 bases between.

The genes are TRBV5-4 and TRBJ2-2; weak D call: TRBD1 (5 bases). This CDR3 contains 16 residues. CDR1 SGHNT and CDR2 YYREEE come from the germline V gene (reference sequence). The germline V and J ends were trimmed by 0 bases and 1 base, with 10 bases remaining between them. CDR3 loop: CASSLAQQGNTGELFF. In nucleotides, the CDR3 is TGTGCCAGCAGCTTGGCACAGCAGGGGAACACCGGGGAGCTGTTTTTT.

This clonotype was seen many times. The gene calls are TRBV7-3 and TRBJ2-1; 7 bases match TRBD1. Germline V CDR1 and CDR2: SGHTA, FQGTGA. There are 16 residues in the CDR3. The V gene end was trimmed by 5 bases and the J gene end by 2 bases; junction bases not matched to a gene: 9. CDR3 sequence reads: CASSKTTGSAYNEQFF. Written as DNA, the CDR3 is TGTGCCAGCAGCAAAACGACAGGGAGCGCCTACAATGAGCAGTTCTTC.

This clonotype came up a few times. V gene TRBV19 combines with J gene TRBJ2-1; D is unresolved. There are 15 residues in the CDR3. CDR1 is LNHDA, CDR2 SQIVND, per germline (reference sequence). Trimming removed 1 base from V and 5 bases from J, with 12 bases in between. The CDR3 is CASSIGAGRNNEQFF. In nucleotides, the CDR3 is TGTGCCAGTAGTATAGGGGCAGGCCGAAACAATGAGCAGTTCTTC.

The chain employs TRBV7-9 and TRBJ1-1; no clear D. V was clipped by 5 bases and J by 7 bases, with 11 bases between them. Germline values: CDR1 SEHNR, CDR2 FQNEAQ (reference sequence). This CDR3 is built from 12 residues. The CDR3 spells CASSHSGNEAFF. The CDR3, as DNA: TGTGCCAGCAGCCATTCCGGTAATGAAGCTTTCTTT. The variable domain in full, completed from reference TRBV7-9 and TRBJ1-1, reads DTGVSQNPRHKITKRGQNVTFRCDPISEHNRLYWYRQTLGQGPEFLTYFQNEAQLEKSRLLSDRFSAERPKGSFSTLEIQRTEQGDSAMYLCASSHSGNEAFFGQGTRLTVV.

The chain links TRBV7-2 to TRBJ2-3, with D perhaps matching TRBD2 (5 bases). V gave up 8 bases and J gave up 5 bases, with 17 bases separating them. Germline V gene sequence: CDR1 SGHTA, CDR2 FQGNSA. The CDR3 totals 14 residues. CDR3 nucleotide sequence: TGTGCCAGCGTGAAGGGATGGGGAGAAGATACGCAGTATTTT. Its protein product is CASVKGWGEDTQYF.

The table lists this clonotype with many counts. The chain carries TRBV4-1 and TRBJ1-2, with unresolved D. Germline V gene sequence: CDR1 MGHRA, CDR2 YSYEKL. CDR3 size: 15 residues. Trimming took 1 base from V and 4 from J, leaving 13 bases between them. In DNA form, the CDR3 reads TGCGCCAGCAGCCAAGCCGTCACAGCTTTCTATGGCTACACCTTC. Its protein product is CASSQAVTAFYGYTF.

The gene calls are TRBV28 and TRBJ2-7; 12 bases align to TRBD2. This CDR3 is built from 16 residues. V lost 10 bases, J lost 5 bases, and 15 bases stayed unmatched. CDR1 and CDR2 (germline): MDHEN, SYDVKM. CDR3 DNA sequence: TGTGCCACCCTACCCGAAACTAGCGGGGGGCTCAACGAGCAGTACGTC. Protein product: CATLPETSGGLNEQYV.

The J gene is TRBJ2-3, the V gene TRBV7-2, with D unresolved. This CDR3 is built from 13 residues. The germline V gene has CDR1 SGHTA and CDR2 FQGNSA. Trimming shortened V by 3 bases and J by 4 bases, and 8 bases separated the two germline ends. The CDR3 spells CASSFQQADTQYF. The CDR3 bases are TGTGCCAGCAGCTTTCAGCAAGCAGATACGCAGTATTTT.

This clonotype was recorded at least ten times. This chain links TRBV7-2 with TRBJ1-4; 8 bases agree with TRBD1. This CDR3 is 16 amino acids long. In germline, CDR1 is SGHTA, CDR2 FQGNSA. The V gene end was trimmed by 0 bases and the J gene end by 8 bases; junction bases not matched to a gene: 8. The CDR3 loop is CASSLALQGAGEKLFF. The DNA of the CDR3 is TGTGCCAGCAGCTTAGCCCTCCAGGGGGCCGGGGAAAAACTGTTTTTT.

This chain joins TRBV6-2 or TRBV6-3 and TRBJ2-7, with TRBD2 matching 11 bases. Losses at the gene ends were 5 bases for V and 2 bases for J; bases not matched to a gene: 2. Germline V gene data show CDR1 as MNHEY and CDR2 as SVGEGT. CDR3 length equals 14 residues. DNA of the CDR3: TGTGCCAGCAGTCGTAGCGGGGGGGCCTACGAGCAGTACGTC. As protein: CASSRSGGAYEQYV.

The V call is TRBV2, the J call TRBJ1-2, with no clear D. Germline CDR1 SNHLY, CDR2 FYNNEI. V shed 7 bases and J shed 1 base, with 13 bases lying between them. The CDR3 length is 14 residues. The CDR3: CASTLVEVNYGYTF. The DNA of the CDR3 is TGTGCCAGCACTTTGGTTGAGGTTAACTATGGCTACACCTTC.

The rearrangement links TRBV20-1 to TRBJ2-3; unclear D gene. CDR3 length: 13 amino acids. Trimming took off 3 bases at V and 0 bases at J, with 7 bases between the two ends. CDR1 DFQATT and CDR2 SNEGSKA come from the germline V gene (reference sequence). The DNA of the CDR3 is TGCAGTGCTAGGTTTCCCAGCACAGATACGCAGTATTTT. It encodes CSARFPSTDTQYF.